One sample yielded the 10 T cell receptor beta chains listed below, sequenced in a study of cytotoxic CD8 clonotypes in ibrutinib-treated CLL. This table comes from immunoSEQ multiplex PCR, and its TCRdb copy is limited to in-frame clones, with some not included. Here the sample spans approximately 100,000 clones, 58% being singletons. Sequencing was performed on PBMCs, taken after 24 months of ibrutinib treatment. The source is a human donor with chronic lymphocytic leukemia.

The chain joins TRBV15 to TRBJ1-2; D is possibly TRBD1 (6 bases). The V end lost 5 bases, the J end lost 7 bases, and 17 bases lay between the germline ends. Germline lookup yields CDR1 LNHNV and CDR2 YYDKDF (reference sequence). This CDR3 contains 14 residues. Here the CDR3 DNA reads TGTGCCACCAGCGTAGCAGGGGCAGGGTCTGGCTACACCTTC. It translates to CATSVAGAGSGYTF. Together with reference TRBV15 and TRBJ1-2, the CDR3 gives the full variable domain: DAMVIQNPRYQVTQFGKPVTLSCSQTLNHNVMYWYQQKSSQAPKLLFHYYDKDFNNEADTPDNFQSRRPNTSFCFLDIRSPGLGDTAMYLCATSVAGAGSGYTFGSGTRLTVV.

The chain links TRBV28 to TRBJ1-5; 7 bases line up with TRBD1. The germline V gene has CDR1 MDHEN and CDR2 SYDVKM. V was pared by 5 bases and J by 7 bases, with 5 bases of the junction left unmatched. The CDR3 is 13 amino acids. The CDR3: CASSLQGQQPQHF. The DNA for the CDR3 is TGTGCCAGCAGTCTACAGGGACAGCAGCCCCAGCATTTT.

There are many counts of this clone. The chain's CDR3 is CASSLDRWNTEAFF. In DNA, the CDR3 is TGTGCCAGCAGCTTGGACAGATGGAACACTGAAGCTTTCTTT. V usage is TRBV7-9 and J usage is TRBJ1-1; a possible D gene is TRBD1 (6 bases). The CDR3 contains 14 residues. V was trimmed by 3 bases and J by 1 base, leaving 9 bases between them. Looked up from germline, CDR1 is SEHNR and CDR2 is FQNEAQ (reference sequence).

The rearrangement joins TRBV18 to TRBJ1-2; maybe TRBD1 (5 bases). CDR1 KGHSH and CDR2 LQKENI come from the germline V gene. The CDR3 runs 14 residues. V was clipped by 3 bases and J by 5 bases, with 13 bases between them. Here the CDR3 DNA reads TGTGCCAGCTCACCCTCGGGAGGGGTATATGGCTACACCTTC. Translating it yields CASSPSGGVYGYTF.

CDR3 sequence reads: CASSQDSTSGGYEQYF. The CDR3 coding sequence is TGTGCCAGCAGCCAAGACTCGACTAGCGGGGGCTACGAGCAGTACTTC. The rearrangement joins TRBV4-2 to TRBJ2-7; 12 bases agree with TRBD2. Trimming cost V 0 bases and J 3 bases; bases outside gene matches: 3. This CDR3 spans 16 amino acids. CDR1 is LGHNA, CDR2 YNFKEQ, per germline.

The CDR3 reads CASSSNEAGGGAFF. The CDR3, as DNA: TGTGCCAGCTCTTCCAACGAGGCGGGGGGAGGAGCTTTCTTT. The chain links TRBV18 to TRBJ1-1, with a tentative D call TRBD1 (5 bases). CDR3 size: 14 residues. Germline CDR1 is KGHSH and CDR2 is LQKENI. Trimming took off 6 bases at V and 10 bases at J, with 21 bases between the two ends.

The genes are TRBV9 and TRBJ1-3; D is unresolved. This CDR3 has 15 amino acids. The germline V gene encodes CDR1 SGDLS and CDR2 YYNGEE. V lost 7 bases to trimming and J lost 0 bases, with 14 bases between them. In nucleotides, the CDR3 is TGTGCCAGCGGATTACAAACGATCTCTGGAAACACCATATATTTT. Its protein product is CASGLQTISGNTIYF.

This clone turned up a few times. V gene TRBV14 combines with J gene TRBJ2-1; TRBD1 might be the D (7 bases). V gave up 0 bases and J gave up 4 bases, with 28 bases separating them. The CDR3 is 21 residues long. CDR1 and CDR2 from the germline V gene are SGHDN and FVKESK. CDR3 sequence (DNA): TGTGCCAGCAGCCAAGATCGCTTTCGACAGGGACTCATACTGGGGTACAATGAGCAGTTCTTC. It yields the protein CASSQDRFRQGLILGYNEQFF.

The chain is built from TRBV2 and TRBJ1-5; the D is unclear. This CDR3 comprises 13 residues. Germline CDR1 and CDR2: SNHLY and FYNNEI. Trimming cost V 5 bases and J 9 bases, with 14 bases left between them. CDR3 in DNA: TGTGCCAGCAGTTTACCCCCCGTTGGGCCCCAGCATTTT. Translated, it gives CASSLPPVGPQHF.

This sequence joins TRBV5-6 and TRBJ1-2; the match to TRBD1 covers 12 bases. Trimming at V came to 4 bases and at J to 2 bases, leaving 9 bases not matched to a gene. The V gene's germline CDR1 is SGHDT and CDR2 YYEEEE. CDR3 length equals 17 residues. CDR3 protein: CASSPLGQGASNYGYTF. In DNA, the CDR3 is TGTGCCAGCAGCCCCTTGGGACAGGGGGCTTCAAACTATGGCTACACCTTC.